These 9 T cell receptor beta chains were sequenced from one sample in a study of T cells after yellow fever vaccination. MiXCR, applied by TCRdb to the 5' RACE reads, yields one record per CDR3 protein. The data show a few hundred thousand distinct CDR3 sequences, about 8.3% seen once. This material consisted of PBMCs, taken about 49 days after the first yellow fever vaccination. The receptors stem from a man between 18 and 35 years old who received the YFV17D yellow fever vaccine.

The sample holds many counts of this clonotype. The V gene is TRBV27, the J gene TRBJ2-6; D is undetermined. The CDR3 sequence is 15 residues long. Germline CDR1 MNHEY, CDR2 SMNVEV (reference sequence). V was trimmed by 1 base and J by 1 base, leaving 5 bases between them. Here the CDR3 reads CASSLYGSGANVLTF. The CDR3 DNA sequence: TGTGCCAGCAGTTTATACGGATCTGGGGCCAACGTCCTGACTTTC.

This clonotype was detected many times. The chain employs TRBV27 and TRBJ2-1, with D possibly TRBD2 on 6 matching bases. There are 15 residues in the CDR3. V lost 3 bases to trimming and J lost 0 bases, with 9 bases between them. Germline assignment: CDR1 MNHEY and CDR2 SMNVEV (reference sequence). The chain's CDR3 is CASSLGLSSYNEQFF. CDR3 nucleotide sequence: TGTGCCAGCAGTTTGGGACTGAGCTCCTACAATGAGCAGTTCTTC.

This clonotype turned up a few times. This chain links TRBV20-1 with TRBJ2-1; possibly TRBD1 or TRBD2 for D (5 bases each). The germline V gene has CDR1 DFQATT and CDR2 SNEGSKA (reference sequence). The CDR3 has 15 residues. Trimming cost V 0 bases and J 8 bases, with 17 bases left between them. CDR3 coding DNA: TGCAGTGCTAGAGATCAACGGGGCCTTTGGGATGAGCAGTTCTTC. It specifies CSARDQRGLWDEQFF.

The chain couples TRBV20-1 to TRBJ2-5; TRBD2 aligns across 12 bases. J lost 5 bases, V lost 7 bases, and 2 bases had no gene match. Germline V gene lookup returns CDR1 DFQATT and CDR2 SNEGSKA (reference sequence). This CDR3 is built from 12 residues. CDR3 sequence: CSGTSGVETQYF. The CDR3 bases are TGCAGTGGGACTAGCGGGGTTGAGACCCAGTACTTC.

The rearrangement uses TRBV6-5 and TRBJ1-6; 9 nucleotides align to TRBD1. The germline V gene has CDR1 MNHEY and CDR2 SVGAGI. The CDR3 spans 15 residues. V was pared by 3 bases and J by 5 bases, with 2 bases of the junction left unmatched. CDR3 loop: CASSYWTGDNSPLHF. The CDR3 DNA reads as TGTGCCAGCAGTTATTGGACAGGGGATAATTCACCCCTCCACTTT.

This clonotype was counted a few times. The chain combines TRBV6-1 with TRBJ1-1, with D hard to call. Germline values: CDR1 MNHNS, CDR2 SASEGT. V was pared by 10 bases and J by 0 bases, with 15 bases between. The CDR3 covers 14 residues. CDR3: CAISPGNLNTEAFF. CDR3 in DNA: TGTGCCATTTCACCCGGGAACTTGAACACTGAAGCTTTCTTT.

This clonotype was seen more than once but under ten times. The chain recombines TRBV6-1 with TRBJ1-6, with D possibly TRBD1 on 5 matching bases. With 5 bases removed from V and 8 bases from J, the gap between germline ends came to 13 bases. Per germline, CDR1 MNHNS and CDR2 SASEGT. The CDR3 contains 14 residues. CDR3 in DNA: TGTGCCAGCAGTCGTAGGGGCCAGGATTCACCCCTCCACTTT. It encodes CASSRRGQDSPLHF.

In DNA form, the CDR3 reads TGTGCCAGCAGCGTGCGGGACGAGGCTTTCTTT. Amino acids: CASSVRDEAFF. The rearrangement links TRBV5-5 to TRBJ1-1; D might be TRBD1 (5 bases). Between the trimmed V and J ends, which lost 4 bases and 11 bases, there was a span of 12 bases. The CDR3 sequence is 11 residues long. The germline V gene encodes CDR1 SGHKS and CDR2 YYEKEE (reference sequence).

CDR3 bases: TGCAGTGCTAGAGAGAACGGGGTCGAGACCCAGTACTTC. Amino acid sequence: CSARENGVETQYF. The V gene is TRBV20-1, the J gene TRBJ2-5; tentative D call: TRBD2 (5 bases). Trimming shortened V by 0 bases and J by 5 bases, and 10 bases separated the two germline ends. CDR3 length: 13 amino acids. Germline loops: CDR1 DFQATT, CDR2 SNEGSKA (reference sequence).